The present entry profiles one TCR beta chain with its context. The data originate from a study of blood T cell repertoires in COVID-19. Looking at the study overall: The study drew acute and convalescent COVID-19 samples from the United States, Italy and Spain. Sources were T cells, B-cell-depleted T cells, or PBMCs; the material itself was cDNA or gDNA.

The V and J ends lost 4 bases and 4 bases, in that order; junction bases with no gene match: 6. The CDR3 consists of 14 residues. CDR1 is SGHTS, CDR2 YDEGEE, per germline. As originally analysed: Researchers report that nucleated cell counts were estimated from reference gene primer amplification. Method: immunoSEQ multiplex PCR; TCRdb's copy keeps in-frame clones and lacks some. Clone size and V and J calls were adopted from that table, with D and trimming inferred from the DNA. The table includes over 120,000 clones, roughly 84% detected once. The chain combines TRBV5-8 with TRBJ2-7, with 9 bases matching TRBD2. The sample consisted of peripheral blood. This sequence was found in a woman in her sixties with acute or convalescent COVID-19. The CDR3 DNA follows: TGTGCCAGCAGCAGCGGTGCGGGAGGGTACGAGCAGTACTTC. Its protein is CASSSGAGGYEQYF.